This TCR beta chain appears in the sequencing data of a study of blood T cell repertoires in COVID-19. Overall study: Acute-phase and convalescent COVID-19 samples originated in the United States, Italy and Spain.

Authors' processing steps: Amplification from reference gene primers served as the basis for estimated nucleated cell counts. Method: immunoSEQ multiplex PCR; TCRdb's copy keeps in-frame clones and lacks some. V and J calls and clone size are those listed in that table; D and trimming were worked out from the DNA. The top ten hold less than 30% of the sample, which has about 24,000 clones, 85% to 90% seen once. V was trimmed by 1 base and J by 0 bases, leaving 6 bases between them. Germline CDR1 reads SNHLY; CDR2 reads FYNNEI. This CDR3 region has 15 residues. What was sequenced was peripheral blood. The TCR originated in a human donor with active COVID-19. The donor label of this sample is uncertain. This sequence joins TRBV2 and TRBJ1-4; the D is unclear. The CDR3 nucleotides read TGTGCCAGCAGTGAAGAGCCTGCAACTAATGAAAAACTGTTTTTT. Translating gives CASSEEPATNEKLFF.